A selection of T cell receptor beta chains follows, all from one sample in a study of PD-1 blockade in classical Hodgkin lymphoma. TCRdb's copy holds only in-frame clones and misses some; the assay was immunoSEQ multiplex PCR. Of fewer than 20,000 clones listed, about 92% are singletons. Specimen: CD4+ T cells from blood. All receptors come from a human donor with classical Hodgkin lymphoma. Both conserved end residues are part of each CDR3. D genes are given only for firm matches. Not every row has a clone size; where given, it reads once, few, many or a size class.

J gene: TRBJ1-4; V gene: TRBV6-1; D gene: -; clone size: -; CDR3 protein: CASSVGTASEKLFF; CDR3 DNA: TGTGCCAGCAGTGTCGGGACGGCTTCGGAAAAACTGTTTTTT
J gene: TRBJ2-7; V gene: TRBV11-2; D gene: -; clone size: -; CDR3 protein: CASSLGSSPRYEQYF; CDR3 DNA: TGTGCCAGCAGCTTAGGCAGTTCTCCCAGGTACGAGCAGTACTTC
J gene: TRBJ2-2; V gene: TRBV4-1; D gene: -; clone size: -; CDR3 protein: CASTRDSEKRATGELFF; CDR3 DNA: TGCGCCAGCACTCGGGACTCTGAGAAGAGGGCCACCGGGGAGCTGTTTTTT
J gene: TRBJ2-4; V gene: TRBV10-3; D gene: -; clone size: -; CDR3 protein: CAISVGREDIQYF; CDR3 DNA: TGTGCCATCAGTGTCGGTAGGGAGGACATTCAGTACTTC
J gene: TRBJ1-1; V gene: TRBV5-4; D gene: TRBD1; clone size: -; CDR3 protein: CASSTRDRGLNTEAFF; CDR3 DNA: TGTGCCAGCAGCACCCGGGACAGGGGGTTGAACACTGAAGCTTTCTTT
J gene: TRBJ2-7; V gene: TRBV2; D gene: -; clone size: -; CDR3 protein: CASSVTGAHHEQYF; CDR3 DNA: TGTGCCAGCAGCGTGACCGGGGCGCACCACGAGCAGTACTTC
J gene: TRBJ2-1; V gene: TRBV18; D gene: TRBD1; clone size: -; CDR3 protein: CASSPPRDRLNEQFF; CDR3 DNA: TGTGCCAGCTCACCGCCCCGGGACAGACTCAATGAGCAGTTCTTC
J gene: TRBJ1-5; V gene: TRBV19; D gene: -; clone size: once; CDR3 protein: CASMGQTGGNQPQHF; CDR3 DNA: TGTGCCAGTATGGGACAAACCGGGGGCAATCAGCCCCAGCATTTT
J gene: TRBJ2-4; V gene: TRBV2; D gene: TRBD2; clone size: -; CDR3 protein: CASTAPGLVQYF; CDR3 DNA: TGTGCCAGCACCGCCCCGGGACTAGTGCAGTACTTC
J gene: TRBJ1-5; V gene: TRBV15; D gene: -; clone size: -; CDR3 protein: CATSRTWDSNQPQHF; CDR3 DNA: TGTGCCACCAGCAGGACGTGGGACAGCAATCAGCCCCAGCATTTT
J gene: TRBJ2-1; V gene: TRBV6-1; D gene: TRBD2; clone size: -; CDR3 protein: CASSELSSGRVEQFF; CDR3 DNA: TGTGCCAGCAGTGAACTGTCTAGCGGGAGAGTTGAGCAGTTCTTC
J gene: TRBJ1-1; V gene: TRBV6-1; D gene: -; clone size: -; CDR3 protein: CASSIWEGTEAFF; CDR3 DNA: TGTGCCAGCAGTATCTGGGAGGGCACTGAAGCTTTCTTT
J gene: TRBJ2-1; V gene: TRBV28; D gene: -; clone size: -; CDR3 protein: CASSFVAYTSYNEQFF; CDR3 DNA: TGTGCCAGCAGTTTCGTTGCGTATACCTCCTACAATGAGCAGTTCTTC
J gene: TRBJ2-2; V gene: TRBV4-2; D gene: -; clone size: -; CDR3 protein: CASSQHQDGELFF; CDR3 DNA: TGTGCCAGCAGCCAACATCAAGACGGGGAGCTGTTTTTT
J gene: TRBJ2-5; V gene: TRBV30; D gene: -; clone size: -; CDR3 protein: CAWTPSGAGETQYF; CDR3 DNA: TGTGCCTGGACCCCCTCGGGAGCCGGAGAGACCCAGTACTTC
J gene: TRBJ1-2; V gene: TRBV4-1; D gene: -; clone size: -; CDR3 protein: CASSQTLSTGGRGYTF; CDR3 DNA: TGCGCCAGCAGCCAGACCCTCTCAACAGGCGGGCGTGGCTACACCTTC
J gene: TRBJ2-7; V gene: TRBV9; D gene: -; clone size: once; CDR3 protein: CASSVAVAGLEQYF; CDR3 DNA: TGTGCCAGCAGCGTAGCCGTTGCGGGGCTCGAGCAGTACTTC
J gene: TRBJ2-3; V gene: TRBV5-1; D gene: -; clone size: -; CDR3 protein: CASSLADRLDGDTQYF; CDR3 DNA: TGCGCCAGCAGCTTGGCCGACAGACTAGACGGAGATACGCAGTATTTT
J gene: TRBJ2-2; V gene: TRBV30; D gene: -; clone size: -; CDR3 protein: CAWSVYDAGELFF; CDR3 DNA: TGTGCCTGGAGTGTTTATGACGCCGGGGAGCTGTTTTTT
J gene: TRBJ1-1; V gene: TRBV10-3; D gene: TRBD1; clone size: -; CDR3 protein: CAISDSAGGNSGAFF; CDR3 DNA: TGTGCCATCAGTGACTCGGCAGGGGGGAATTCGGGAGCTTTCTTT
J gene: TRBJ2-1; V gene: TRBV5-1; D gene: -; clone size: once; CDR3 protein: CASSPGTGVEQFF; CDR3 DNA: TGCGCCAGCAGCCCAGGGACGGGAGTGGAGCAGTTCTTC
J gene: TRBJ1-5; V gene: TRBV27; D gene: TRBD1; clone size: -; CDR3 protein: CASSIPGQGRRSNQPQHF; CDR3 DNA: TGTGCCAGCAGTATCCCGGGACAGGGGAGGCGTAGCAATCAGCCCCAGCATTTT
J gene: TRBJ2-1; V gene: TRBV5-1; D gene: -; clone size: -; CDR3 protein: CASSPTQGMGSYNEQFF; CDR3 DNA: TGCGCCAGCAGCCCGACACAGGGAATGGGCTCCTACAATGAGCAGTTCTTC
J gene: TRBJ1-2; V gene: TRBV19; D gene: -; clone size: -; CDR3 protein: CASSSMVGYGYTF; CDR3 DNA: TGTGCCAGTAGTTCGATGGTGGGCTATGGCTACACCTTC
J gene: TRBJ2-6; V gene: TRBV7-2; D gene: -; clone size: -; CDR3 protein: CASSLTASGANVLTF; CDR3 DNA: TGTGCCAGCAGCTTGACAGCATCTGGGGCCAACGTCCTGACTTTC
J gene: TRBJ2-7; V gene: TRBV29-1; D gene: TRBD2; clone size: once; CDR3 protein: CSVGGGTSGRGQYF; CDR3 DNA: TGCAGCGTTGGAGGTGGGACTAGCGGGAGAGGGCAGTACTTC
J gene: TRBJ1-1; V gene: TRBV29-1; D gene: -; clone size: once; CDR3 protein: CSVVRPAEAFF; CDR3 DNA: TGCAGCGTTGTAAGGCCGGCAGAAGCTTTCTTT
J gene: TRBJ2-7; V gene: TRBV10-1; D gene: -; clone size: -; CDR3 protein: CASSPGRNYEQYF; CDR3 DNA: TGCGCCAGCAGTCCGGGACGGAACTACGAGCAGTACTTC
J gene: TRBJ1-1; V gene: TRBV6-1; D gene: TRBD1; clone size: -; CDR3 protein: CASSPRQGVTEAFF; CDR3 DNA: TGTGCCAGCAGTCCCCGACAGGGAGTCACTGAAGCTTTCTTT
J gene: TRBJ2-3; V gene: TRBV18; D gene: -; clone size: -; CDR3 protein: CASSPNSGGDTQYF; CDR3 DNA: TGTGCCAGCTCACCAAATAGCGGAGGAGATACGCAGTATTTT
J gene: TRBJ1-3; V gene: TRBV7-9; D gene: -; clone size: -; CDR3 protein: CASSAGGYSGNTIYF; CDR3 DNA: TGTGCCAGCAGCGCGGGGGGCTACTCTGGAAACACCATATATTTT
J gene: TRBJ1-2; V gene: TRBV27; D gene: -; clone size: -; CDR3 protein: CASSLSGSRGYTF; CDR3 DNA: TGTGCCAGCAGTTTATCGGGGTCCAGGGGCTACACCTTC
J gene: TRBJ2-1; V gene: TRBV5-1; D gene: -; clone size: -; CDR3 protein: CASSLGDLSQFF; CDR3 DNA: TGCGCCAGCAGCTTGGGCGACCTCTCGCAGTTCTTC
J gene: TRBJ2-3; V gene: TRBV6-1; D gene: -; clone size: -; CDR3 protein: CASRTPADTQYF; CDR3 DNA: TGTGCCAGCAGGACCCCGGCGGATACGCAGTATTTT
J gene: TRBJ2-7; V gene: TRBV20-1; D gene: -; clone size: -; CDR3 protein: CSASDRYEQYF; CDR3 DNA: TGCAGTGCTTCGGACCGTTACGAGCAGTACTTC
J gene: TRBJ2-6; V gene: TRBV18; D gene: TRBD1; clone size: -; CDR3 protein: CASSHGTDPFGANVLTF; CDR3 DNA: TGTGCCAGCTCACACGGGACAGACCCCTTTGGGGCCAACGTCCTGACTTTC
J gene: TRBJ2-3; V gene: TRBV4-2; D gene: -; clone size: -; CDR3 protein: CASSQEDPGISGDTQYF; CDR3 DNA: TGTGCCAGCAGCCAAGAGGACCCCGGGATTTCCGGAGATACGCAGTATTTT
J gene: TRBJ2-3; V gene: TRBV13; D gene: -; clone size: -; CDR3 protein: CASSLLSDTQYF; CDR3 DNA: TGTGCCAGCAGCTTATTGTCGGATACGCAGTATTTT
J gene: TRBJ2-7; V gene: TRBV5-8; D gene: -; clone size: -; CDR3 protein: CASSPEWVGYEQYF; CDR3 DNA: TGTGCCAGCAGCCCGGAATGGGTTGGATACGAGCAGTACTTC
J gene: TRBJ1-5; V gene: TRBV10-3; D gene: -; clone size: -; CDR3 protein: CAISELQGNNQPQHF; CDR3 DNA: TGTGCCATCAGTGAGTTACAGGGTAACAATCAGCCCCAGCATTTT
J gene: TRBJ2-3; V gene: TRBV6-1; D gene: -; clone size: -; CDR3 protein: CASSALTGSTDTQYF; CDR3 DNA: TGTGCCAGCAGTGCCCTGACAGGATCCACAGATACGCAGTATTTT
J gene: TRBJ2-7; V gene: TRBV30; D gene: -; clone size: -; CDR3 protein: CAWTRSVNSYEQYF; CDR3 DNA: TGTGCCTGGACAAGATCGGTAAATTCCTACGAGCAGTACTTC
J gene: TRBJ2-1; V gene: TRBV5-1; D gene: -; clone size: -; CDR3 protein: CASSFGSYNEQFF; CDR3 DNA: TGCGCCAGCAGCTTTGGCTCCTACAATGAGCAGTTCTTC